The rows below give T cell receptor beta chains drawn from one sample of a study of identical twins. TCRdb itself ran the 5' RACE reads through MiXCR, one entry per CDR3 protein. The sample has fewer than 800,000 distinct CDR3 sequences, 7.1% seen once. The same sample was also studied in work on yellow fever vaccine responses in identical twins.

Sequencing was carried out using PBMCs. Receptors originate from a woman in her late teens or twenties in good health. Both conserved end residues are part of each CDR3. The order of the fields is V gene, J gene, clone size, D gene, CDR3 DNA, CDR3 protein. A D gene is named only where the DNA matches it firmly. Expanded clones are given a class, and other clones once, few, many or no size at all.

>TRBV19|TRBJ1-1|few|-
TGTGCCAGTAGCGCAGGGCTAATGAACACTGAAGCTTTCTTT
CASSAGLMNTEAFF
>TRBV12-3/TRBV12-4|TRBJ2-2|-|-
TGTGCCAGCAGTGAATTTTCTACCGGGGAGCTGTTTTTT
CASSEFSTGELFF
>TRBV5-1|TRBJ1-6|many|TRBD1
TGCGCCAGCAGCAGTTCCGGACAGGGGTTCTCTCTCCTCCACTTT
CASSSSGQGFSLLHF
>TRBV28|TRBJ2-3|few|TRBD2
TGTGCCAGCAGCGCACCCCAGGGAGGGAGCACAGATACGCAGTATTTT
CASSAPQGGSTDTQYF
>TRBV5-1|TRBJ2-1|-|-
TGCGCCAGCAGCCCAAGCAAGATGACCGCCAGCTCCTACAATGAGCAGTTCTTC
CASSPSKMTASSYNEQFF
>TRBV5-1|TRBJ1-6|many|-
TGCGCCAGCAGCCCGAACGACTATAATTCACCCCTCCACTTT
CASSPNDYNSPLHF
>TRBV28|TRBJ1-5|many|TRBD1
TGTGCCAGCAGCCGGACAGGGGATCAGCCCCAGCATTTT
CASSRTGDQPQHF
>TRBV7-9|TRBJ1-6|few|-
TGTGCCAGCAGCTTAATGGACGGGGCCCGTGTTTTT
CASSLMDGARVF
>TRBV5-4|TRBJ2-7|-|TRBD2
TGTGCCAGCAGCTTTGAGGCGGGAGTAGCCTACGAGCAGTACTTC
CASSFEAGVAYEQYF
>TRBV12-3/TRBV12-4|TRBJ2-7|-|TRBD1
TGTGCCAGCAGATGGACAGGGGAGGCAACCTACGAGCAGTACTTC
CASRWTGEATYEQYF
>TRBV2|TRBJ1-5|many|-
TGTGCCAGCAGAGGGGACCCGTCGCAGCCCCAGCATTTT
CASRGDPSQPQHF
>TRBV5-5|TRBJ2-5|few|-
TGTGCCAGCAGCGAAGGACAAGAAGAGACCCAGTACTTC
CASSEGQEETQYF
>TRBV29-1|TRBJ2-3|many|TRBD2
TGCAGCGTTGTGGGGGGGACTAGCACAGATACGCAGTATTTT
CSVVGGTSTDTQYF
>TRBV3-1|TRBJ1-1|few|-
TGTGCCAGCAGCCTAGATCAAGGGGAAGCTTTCTTT
CASSLDQGEAFF
>TRBV7-2|TRBJ1-6|few|-
TGTGCCAGCAGCCCAGGGACGGTCTTACCCCTCCACTTT
CASSPGTVLPLHF
>TRBV20-1|TRBJ2-7|-|-
TGCAGTGCCGCGGAATGGGGCTACGAGCAGTACTTC
CSAAEWGYEQYF
>TRBV12-3/TRBV12-4|TRBJ1-2|-|-
TGTGCCAGCAGTCTGCAGACTAACTATGGCTACACCTTC
CASSLQTNYGYTF
>TRBV7-8|TRBJ2-1|many|TRBD2
TGTGCCAGCAGCGGGAGGGAGAGCCACAATGAGCAGTTCTTC
CASSGRESHNEQFF
>TRBV4-1|TRBJ2-2|many|-
TGCGCCAGCAGCCAAGATTGGAACAGGGTTTCCACCGGGGAGCTGTTTTTT
CASSQDWNRVSTGELFF
>TRBV5-1|TRBJ2-7|-|TRBD2
TGCGCCAGCAGCGCCGTTCGGCCGGGAGGCTCCTACGAGCAGTACTTC
CASSAVRPGGSYEQYF
>TRBV3-1|TRBJ1-6|many|-
TGTGCCAGCAGCCGGGGGAGGGGGAGTTCACCCCTCCACTTT
CASSRGRGSSPLHF
>TRBV12-3/TRBV12-4|TRBJ2-3|many|TRBD2
TGTGCCAGCAGTTACCACCTTAGCGGGGCCACAGATACGCAGTATTTT
CASSYHLSGATDTQYF
>TRBV4-1|TRBJ2-3|many|TRBD2
TGCGCCAGCAGCCAAGGGACTAGGGGCTGGTGGAGCACAGATACGCAGTATTTT
CASSQGTRGWWSTDTQYF
>TRBV4-1|TRBJ2-3|-|TRBD2
TGCGCCAGCAGCCAAGAGGTTGGACTAGCGGGAGTTCGCGATACGCAGTATTTT
CASSQEVGLAGVRDTQYF
>TRBV6-2/TRBV6-3|TRBJ2-3|-|TRBD2
TGTGCCAGCAGTTACGGAGGGACTAGCGGAACATGGAAGTATTTT
CASSYGGTSGTWKYF
>TRBV7-8|TRBJ1-1|many|TRBD1
TGTGCCAGCAGCCCGGGACAGAGCACTGAAGCTTTCTTT
CASSPGQSTEAFF
>TRBV18|TRBJ1-1|-|-
TGTGCCAGCCCGCGAAGGGTGTGGGGGGCAGTGAACACTGAAGCTTTCTTT
CASPRRVWGAVNTEAFF
>TRBV29-1|TRBJ2-3|many|-
TGCAGCGTACACTGGACTGAATTAAATACGCAGTATTTT
CSVHWTELNTQYF
>TRBV10-1|TRBJ2-3|many|-
TGCGCCAGCAGTGGTCACCTGAGCACAGATACGCAGTATTTT
CASSGHLSTDTQYF
>TRBV7-9|TRBJ2-5|few|-
TGTGCCAGCAGCTTACTCCAGGGTTCGGAGACCCAGTACTTC
CASSLLQGSETQYF
>TRBV25-1|TRBJ1-6|few|-
TGTGCCAGCAGCGATGCTGGGACACCCAGTTCACCCCTCCACTTT
CASSDAGTPSSPLHF
>TRBV15|TRBJ2-3|few|-
TGTGCCACCAGCAGAGAGGGGGGACCAGTGCTCACAGATACGCAGTATTTT
CATSREGGPVLTDTQYF
>TRBV28|TRBJ1-6|many|TRBD1
TGTGCCAGCAGAGGCGGGACAGTTTATAATTCACCCCTCCACTTT
CASRGGTVYNSPLHF
>TRBV7-6|TRBJ2-5|few|-
TGTGCCAGCAGCCCCCGGGACATTGGGACCCAGTACTTC
CASSPRDIGTQYF
>TRBV7-2|TRBJ2-3|many|TRBD2
TGTGCCAGCAGCTTAGGCTATAGCGGGTCCGCTTCTGATACGCAGTATTTT
CASSLGYSGSASDTQYF
>TRBV5-5|TRBJ1-5|few|-
TGTGCCAGCAGCTTGGCGGAGAGCAATCAGCCCCAGCATTTT
CASSLAESNQPQHF
>TRBV20-1|TRBJ1-6|many|-
TGCAGTGCGCAATTCCCGCCTTCACCCCTCCACTTT
CSAQFPPSPLHF
>TRBV6-2/TRBV6-3|TRBJ2-1|many|TRBD2
TGTGCCAGCAGCCACTTTTTTCAGCGGGAGGACAATGAGCAGTTCTTC
CASSHFFQREDNEQFF
>TRBV4-2|TRBJ1-6|many|-
TGTGCCAGCAGCCAACCAGGGTATGATAATTCACCCCTCCACTTT
CASSQPGYDNSPLHF
>TRBV10-2|TRBJ2-4|-|TRBD1
TGCGCCAGCACTTTTGACAGGGGTAGCGGCATTCAGTACTTC
CASTFDRGSGIQYF
>TRBV11-2|TRBJ2-4|-|TRBD1
TGTGCCAGCAGCTTATCTCACCGGGACAGTAAAAACATTCAGTACTTC
CASSLSHRDSKNIQYF
>TRBV7-2|TRBJ1-1|-|-
TGTGCCAGCAGCTACTACAGGGCGGGGAACACTGAAGCTTTCTTT
CASSYYRAGNTEAFF
>TRBV12-3/TRBV12-4|TRBJ2-1|many|-
TGTGCCAGCAGCCGGGTGGGGGTATCCTACAATGAGCAGTTCTTC
CASSRVGVSYNEQFF
>TRBV29-1|TRBJ2-3|-|-
TGCAGCGTTGGGGTCAGCACAGATACGCAGTATTTT
CSVGVSTDTQYF
>TRBV6-2/TRBV6-3|TRBJ2-1|few|TRBD1
TGTGCCACCGCACCAGGACAGGGACATACCGGCGGCATACACTCCTACAATGAGCAGTTCTTC
CATAPGQGHTGGIHSYNEQFF
>TRBV21-1|TRBJ2-3|few|-
TGTGCCAGCAGGGCCGAGATGAGGGTGAGACGAAGCACAGATACGCAGTATTTT
CASRAEMRVRRSTDTQYF
>TRBV5-1|TRBJ2-3|-|-
TGCGCCAGCAGCTTGGCCTTGGGTCAACATACGCAGTATTTT
CASSLALGQHTQYF
>TRBV27|TRBJ2-4|-|TRBD2
TGTGCCAGCAGTTCAGTCTCCGGGGGGGTCCTTGGGGCCAAAAACATTCAGTACTTC
CASSSVSGGVLGAKNIQYF
>TRBV4-1|TRBJ1-1|-|-
TGCGCCAGCAGCCAGTTCTACCCCACTGAAGCTTTCTTT
CASSQFYPTEAFF
>TRBV4-2|TRBJ1-4|many|TRBD1
TGTGCCAGCAGCCAGCGACAGGGTGAAAAACTGTTTTTT
CASSQRQGEKLFF
>TRBV12-3/TRBV12-4|TRBJ2-2|many|TRBD1
TGTGCCACTATACAGGGGAAAAAGACCCCGAACACCGGGGAGCTGTTTTTT
CATIQGKKTPNTGELFF
>TRBV20-1|TRBJ2-3|many|-
TGCAGTGCTCTACCCTACACAGATACGCAGTATTTT
CSALPYTDTQYF
>TRBV12-3/TRBV12-4|TRBJ1-2|many|-
TGTGCCAGCAGTCCGAACCGCTTCTATGGCTACACCTTC
CASSPNRFYGYTF
>TRBV3-1|TRBJ2-2|-|-
TGTGCCAGCAGCCAAGGTTTACGATTTACGACGGGCGGGGAGCTGTTTTTT
CASSQGLRFTTGGELFF
>TRBV10-3|TRBJ2-4|few|TRBD2
TGTGCCATCAGTGAGTCAAGCGGGACCGGCAAAAACATTCAGTACTTC
CAISESSGTGKNIQYF
>TRBV20-1|TRBJ1-4|few|-
TGCAGTGCTAGAGCCCCGGCAGGGAAGGGAGAAAAACTGTTTTTT
CSARAPAGKGEKLFF
>TRBV14|TRBJ1-1|-|-
TGTGCCAGCAGCCCGTCAAGCCGAATTAACACTGAAGCTTTCTTT
CASSPSSRINTEAFF
>TRBV20-1|TRBJ2-1|few|-
TGCAGTGGGAGGGTTAATTACAATGAGCAGTTCTTC
CSGRVNYNEQFF
>TRBV2|TRBJ1-2|-|TRBD1
TGTGCCAGCAGTGAAGGGGGACAGCTCTATGGCTACACCTTC
CASSEGGQLYGYTF
>TRBV12-3/TRBV12-4|TRBJ2-1|many|-
TGTGCCAGCAGTTTATTCCGGAGGGTACACAATGAGCAGTTCTTC
CASSLFRRVHNEQFF